One T cell receptor (beta chain) is described in this entry. The sample belongs to a study of blood T cell repertoires in COVID-19. Sequenced by immunoSEQ multiplex PCR; TCRdb stores in-frame clones only, minus some. The sample includes more than 90,000 clones, about 85% seen only once; the top ten take around 38%. The CDR3 totals 16 residues. CDR1 is LNHDA, CDR2 SQIVND, per germline (reference sequence). V lost 4 bases, J lost 2 bases, and 7 bases stayed unmatched. This TCR derives from an elderly man with acute or convalescent COVID-19. Sequencing was done on a sample of peripheral blood. The rearrangement uses TRBV19 and TRBJ1-5, with 8 bases fitting TRBD1. CDR3 amino acids: CASSTTGGSGNQPQHF. DNA of the CDR3: TGTGCCAGTAGTACTACAGGGGGATCTGGCAATCAGCCCCAGCATTTT.